The 23 T cell receptor beta chains below were found in one sample sequenced in a study of blood T cells in healthy people across ages. The second PCR ran roughly 7 to 11 cycles with a sample-barcoded 5' primer and J-beta primers. One entry per CDR3 protein, called by TCRdb with MiXCR from the 5' RACE reads. The table has 700,000 to 900,000 distinct CDR3 sequences, approximately 24% seen once. Separately, the same data were catalogued under a study of T cells of mothers and their children.

The sample comprised blood. These receptors originate from a boy younger than 18 in good health.

The chain has TRBV6-1 and TRBJ1-1; weak D call: TRBD1 (5 bases). V dropped 6 bases and J dropped 1 base, with 18 bases sitting between them. Per germline, CDR1 MNHNS and CDR2 SASEGT. This CDR3 comprises 16 residues. CDR3 DNA sequence: TGTGCCAGCAGCCCCTCCCTTGGGACTGGGAACACTGAAGCTTTCTTT. It yields the protein CASSPSLGTGNTEAFF.

The chain joins TRBV12-3 or TRBV12-4 to TRBJ1-2, with TRBD1 as a possible D gene (6 bases). The CDR3 is 14 residues long. Trimming took 4 bases from V and 1 from J, leaving 10 bases between them. In nucleotides, the CDR3 is TGTGCCAGCAGTTATGGGACACATAACTATGGCTACACCTTC. Encoded protein: CASSYGTHNYGYTF.

This clonotype occurred once. The rearrangement uses TRBV7-2 and TRBJ1-2; 8 nucleotides agree with TRBD1. Germline lookup yields CDR1 SGHTA and CDR2 FQGNSA. The CDR3 spans 15 residues. Losses at the gene ends were 3 bases for V and 8 bases for J; bases not matched to a gene: 11. The CDR3 spells CASSFRGWTGFGYTF. CDR3 nucleotide sequence: TGTGCCAGCAGCTTTAGAGGTTGGACAGGGTTCGGCTACACCTTC.

This clonotype was seen more than once but under ten times. The V gene is TRBV6-1, the J gene TRBJ2-5; D might be TRBD1 (5 bases). The J call is doubtful: the DNA matches TRBJ2-1 better. This CDR3 has 16 residues. Germline CDR1 reads MNHNS; CDR2 reads SASEGT. DNA of the CDR3: TGTGCCAGCAGTGAAGCGAGTCAGCCAAAGGGGCATGAGCAGTTCTTC. Protein product: CASSEASQPKGHEQFF.

This clonotype was seen at least ten times. The chain has TRBV9 and TRBJ1-1, with D possibly matching TRBD1 (5 bases). Deletions cut 0 bases from V and 4 bases from J, with 16 bases between. CDR1 SGDLS and CDR2 YYNGEE come from the germline V gene. The CDR3 covers 16 residues. The CDR3: CASSVGGRGGLTEAFF. The DNA for the CDR3 is TGTGCCAGCAGCGTAGGGGGTAGGGGAGGGCTCACTGAAGCTTTCTTT.

This chain joins TRBV5-1 and TRBJ2-2; no clear D gene. The CDR3 extends over 14 amino acids. The V gene lost 0 bases and the J gene lost 6 bases, with 9 bases spanning the gap. Germline values: CDR1 SGHRS, CDR2 YFSETQ. The CDR3 coding sequence is TGCGCCAGCAGCTTGGCTCCCTCCCCCGGGGAGCTGTTTTTT. Translating gives CASSLAPSPGELFF. Together with reference TRBV5-1 and TRBJ2-2, the CDR3 gives the full variable domain: KAGVTQTPRYLIKTRGQQVTLSCSPISGHRSVSWYQQTPGQGLQFLFEYFSETQRNKGNFPGRFSGRQFSNSRSEMNVSTLELGDSALYLCASSLAPSPGELFFGEGSRLTVL.

This sequence joins TRBV28 and TRBJ2-1; possibly TRBD1 for D (6 bases). Germline loops: CDR1 MDHEN, CDR2 SYDVKM. The CDR3 is made up of 16 amino acids. The V end was cut by 3 bases, the J end by 2 bases, with 14 bases between. The CDR3 is CASSLSIQGPYNEQFF. The CDR3 DNA reads as TGTGCCAGCAGTTTGTCAATACAGGGACCCTACAATGAGCAGTTCTTC. Supplemented by reference TRBV28 and TRBJ2-1, the full variable domain reads DVKVTQSSRYLVKRTGEKVFLECVQDMDHENMFWYRQDPGLGLRLIYFSYDVKMKEKGDIPEGYSVSREKKERFSLILESASTNQTSMYLCASSLSIQGPYNEQFFGPGTRLTVL.

In its sample, this clonotype was seen a few times. This chain uses TRBV12-3 or TRBV12-4 with TRBJ2-1; 10 bases are a match to TRBD1. Trimming cost V 3 bases and J 7 bases; bases outside gene matches: 6. The CDR3 extends over 15 amino acids. In DNA, the CDR3 is TGTGCCAGCAGTTTCTCGAGACAGGGGGCAAATGAGCAGTTCTTC. As protein: CASSFSRQGANEQFF.

Note on this clonotype: A much bigger clone sits one base away, suggesting this may be a read error. The genes are TRBV5-1 and TRBJ2-5, with D possibly TRBD2 on 5 matching bases. The V gene's germline CDR1 is SGHRS and CDR2 YFSETQ. CDR3 size: 14 residues. CDR3 bases: TGCGCCAGCAGCCCCAGCGGATACCAAGAGGCCCAGTACTTC. This gives the protein CASSPSGYQEAQYF.

The V call is TRBV2, the J call TRBJ2-4; D remains ambiguous. The V gene's germline CDR1 is SNHLY and CDR2 FYNNEI. The CDR3 covers 13 residues. V shed 2 bases and J shed 1 base, with 3 bases lying between them. The CDR3: CASSERAKNIQYF. The DNA of the CDR3 is TGTGCCAGCAGTGAACGGGCCAAAAACATTCAGTACTTC.

This clonotype was detected a few times. The rearrangement joins TRBV12-3 or TRBV12-4 to TRBJ2-1, with D maybe TRBD1 (6 bases). The CDR3 loop spans 15 amino acids. V lost 6 bases and J lost 2, with 14 bases in between. The CDR3 loop reads CASSRGGRAYNEQFF. For the CDR3, the DNA is TGTGCCAGCAGCAGGGGTGGCAGGGCCTACAATGAGCAGTTCTTC.

V usage is TRBV3-1 and J usage is TRBJ2-3; D unclear. This CDR3 region has 14 residues. The V gene lost 3 bases and the J gene lost 5 bases, with 12 bases spanning the gap. The germline V gene has CDR1 LGHDT and CDR2 YNNKEL (reference sequence). The CDR3 reads CASSQTALGDTQYF. CDR3 coding DNA: TGTGCCAGCAGCCAGACGGCTCTCGGAGATACGCAGTATTTT.

This clonotype was counted at least ten times. The rearrangement joins TRBV10-2 to TRBJ2-5; D not certain. Germline CDR1 and CDR2: WSHSY and SAAADI. There are 13 residues in the CDR3. V was clipped by 4 bases and J by 3 bases, with 9 bases between them. In DNA, the CDR3 is TGCGCCAGCAGTGCCGGCCAGAAAGAGACCCAGTACTTC. Translating it yields CASSAGQKETQYF.

This sequence joins TRBV29-1 and TRBJ2-5; D unresolved. CDR1 and CDR2 (germline): SQVTM, ANQGSEA. This CDR3 comprises 12 residues. The V gene lost 4 bases and the J gene lost 5 bases, with 11 bases spanning the gap. The chain's CDR3 is CSVGGKRETQYF. CDR3 DNA: TGCAGCGTTGGAGGTAAACGGGAGACCCAGTACTTC.

V gene TRBV6-5 combines with J gene TRBJ1-2; 7 positions agree with TRBD1. CDR3 length equals 15 residues. Germline-derived CDR1 and CDR2 are MNHEY and SVGAGI. After removal of 6 bases from V and 4 bases from J, the junction contained 11 bases not matched to a gene. CDR3 DNA: TGTGCCAGCAGGCCACCACAGGGGATGCTCTATGGCTACACCTTC. This encodes CASRPPQGMLYGYTF.

The chain recombines TRBV11-2 with TRBJ2-1, with 10 bases that match TRBD2. Trimming removed 5 bases from V and 6 bases from J; junction bases left unmatched: 7. The CDR3 runs to 15 residues. The germline V gene encodes CDR1 SGHAT and CDR2 FQNNGV. CDR3 sequence reads: CASSGPRTSGNEQFF. In DNA, the CDR3 is TGTGCCAGCAGCGGTCCTAGGACTAGCGGCAATGAGCAGTTCTTC.

The chain employs TRBV27 and TRBJ2-4; a possible D gene is TRBD2 (5 bases). The CDR3 is 14 residues long. Germline CDR1 and CDR2: MNHEY and SMNVEV (reference sequence). V shed 6 bases and J shed 0 bases, with 9 bases lying between them. CDR3 DNA sequence: TGTGCCAGCAGGGAGGTGATAGCCAAAAACATTCAGTACTTC. Its protein is CASREVIAKNIQYF.

This clonotype was seen a handful of times. The chain links TRBV5-1 to TRBJ2-1, with D maybe TRBD1 (6 bases). Germline CDR1 reads SGHRS; CDR2 reads YFSETQ. V was cut by 4 bases and J by 2 bases, with 16 bases left in between. The CDR3 is made up of 16 amino acids. The CDR3: CASSGKQGGTYNEQFF. The CDR3 DNA reads TGCGCCAGCAGCGGGAAACAGGGTGGGACCTACAATGAGCAGTTCTTC.

This clonotype has just a few counts. The rearrangement uses TRBV27 and TRBJ2-1, with 7 bases matching TRBD2. CDR3 size: 15 residues. After removal of 5 bases from V and 2 bases from J, the junction contained 6 bases not matched to a gene. Germline V gives CDR1 MNHEY, CDR2 SMNVEV (reference sequence). The CDR3 loop reads CASSESGVPYNEQFF. For the CDR3, the DNA is TGTGCCAGCAGTGAAAGCGGGGTGCCCTACAATGAGCAGTTCTTC.

This clonotype was observed a few times. Written as DNA, the CDR3 is TGTGCCAGCAGCCCTTGGGTATCAACTAATGAAAAACTGTTTTTT. Residues: CASSPWVSTNEKLFF. V gene TRBV5-5 combines with J gene TRBJ1-4; D is unresolved. The CDR3 covers 15 residues. V was shortened by 4 bases and J by 0 bases, with 10 bases between the two germline ends. Germline V gives CDR1 SGHKS, CDR2 YYEKEE (reference sequence).

Comment on this clonotype: The CDR3 ends on some other residue instead of the conserved phenylalanine or tryptophan, so this is likely a read error. This chain connects TRBV5-1 to TRBJ2-5, with a tentative D call TRBD1 (7 bases). Trimming stripped 0 bases from V and 2 bases from J, with 8 bases between. The germline CDR1 and CDR2 sequences are SGHRS and YFSETQ. This CDR3 is 14 amino acids long. The chain's CDR3 is CASSLAGGQETQYL. The CDR3 DNA reads as TGCGCCAGCAGCTTGGCAGGGGGGCAAGAGACCCAGTACCTC.

The chain carries TRBV4-2 and TRBJ2-1; no clear D. The end of the DNA aligns better with TRBJ2-7, so the J call may be wrong. Germline V gene data show CDR1 as LGHNA and CDR2 as YNFKEQ. CDR3 size: 17 residues. CDR3 sequence reads: CASSPPTNEVPPHEQYF. In DNA, the CDR3 is TGTGCCAGCAGCCCACCAACCAATGAGGTCCCACCCCACGAGCAGTACTTC.

This chain connects TRBV11-2 to TRBJ1-2; D call uncertain. The CDR3 is 11 residues long. Germline CDR1 SGHAT, CDR2 FQNNGV. V was shortened by 5 bases and J by 7 bases, with 8 bases between the two germline ends. The CDR3 nucleotides are TGTGCCAGCAGCATAGGTGGTGGCTACACCTTC. Translated: CASSIGGGYTF.